Below, 8 T cell receptor beta chains from the same sample are listed, as sequenced in a study of T cell repertoires in cytomegalovirus infection. Their specific antigens are unknown. TCRdb used MiXCR to reprocess the reads, holding one entry per CDR3 protein. The sample shows roughly 990,000 distinct CDR3 sequences, 31% of them seen only once. This specimen was cultured CD8+ T cells from PBMCs, taken from culture after CMV antigen stimulation. These TCRs come from a human donor in good health (CMV status not recorded). Some clones in this sample may be carry-over from other donors' samples.

The chain is built from TRBV4-1 and TRBJ2-2, with D perhaps being TRBD1 or TRBD2 (5 bases each). The ends were cut back, 1 base at V and 5 bases at J, with 20 bases in the middle. Per the germline V gene, CDR1 is MGHRA and CDR2 is YSYEKL. The length of the CDR3 is 18 residues. CDR3 bases: TGCGCCAGCAGCCAAGTCCCGGGCCAGGGAGCAGTAACCGGGGAGCTGTTTTTT. Encoded protein: CASSQVPGQGAVTGELFF.

This clonotype was recorded many times. V and J are TRBV3-1 and TRBJ1-2, with D hard to call. The CDR3 extends over 13 amino acids. CDR1 LGHDT and CDR2 YNNKEL come from the germline V gene (reference sequence). Trimming stripped 1 base from V and 4 bases from J, with 7 bases between. The CDR3 region is CASSQGQFYGYTF. The CDR3 DNA reads TGTGCCAGCAGCCAAGGCCAGTTCTATGGCTACACCTTC. Variable domain in full (rest from reference TRBV3-1 and TRBJ1-2): DTAVSQTPKYLVTQMGNDKSIKCEQNLGHDTMYWYKQDSKKFLKIMFSYNNKELIINETVPNRFSPKSPDKAHLNLHINSLELGDSAVYFCASSQGQFYGYTFGSGTRLTVV.

The rearrangement links TRBV12-3 or TRBV12-4 to TRBJ2-3; D perhaps matches TRBD1 (6 bases). The CDR3 spans 14 residues. The V end lost 6 bases, the J end lost 5 bases, and 15 bases lay between the germline ends. The CDR3 loop reads CASRGTFRGDTQYF. The CDR3 DNA reads as TGTGCCAGCAGGGGGACATTCCGTGGAGATACGCAGTATTTT.

J is TRBJ1-1 and V is TRBV4-3; D possibly corresponds to TRBD1 (6 bases). V was shortened by 9 bases and J by 5 bases, with 16 bases between the two germline ends. CDR1 and CDR2 from the germline V gene are LGHNA and YSLEER. The CDR3 runs to 13 residues. For the CDR3, the DNA is TGCGCCAGTGGGGTGGGCAGGGGAACTGAAGCTTTCTTT. Translation: CASGVGRGTEAFF.

Notes on this clonotype: The CDR3 does not close with the conserved phenylalanine or tryptophan, likely indicating a read error. The chain carries TRBV12-3 or TRBV12-4 and TRBJ2-5, with a tentative D call TRBD1 (7 bases). CDR3 length: 14 amino acids. The ends were cut back, 5 bases at V and 2 bases at J, with 12 bases in the middle. DNA for the CDR3: TGTGCCAGCAGTCCTCAGGGGGGTCAAGAGACCCAGTACCTC. This gives the protein CASSPQGGQETQYL.

This clonotype turned up a few times. The chain couples TRBV10-3 to TRBJ2-3, with D maybe TRBD1 (6 bases). V lost 2 bases and J 3 bases, leaving 12 bases between the germline ends. From germline, CDR1 is ENHRY and CDR2 SYGVKD. The length of the CDR3 is 15 residues. CDR3 in amino acids: CAISERLRGTDTQYF. For the CDR3, the DNA is TGTGCCATCAGTGAGAGACTCAGGGGTACAGATACGCAGTATTTT.

At least ten counts were recorded for this clonotype. The chain joins TRBV27 to TRBJ2-2; D unresolved. The CDR3 is 14 amino acids. V lost 3 bases and J 6 bases, leaving 11 bases between the germline ends. Germline V gene data show CDR1 as MNHEY and CDR2 as SMNVEV (reference sequence). DNA for the CDR3: TGTGCCAGCAGTTTGGTAGGATCGGCCGGGGAGCTGTTTTTT. Its translation: CASSLVGSAGELFF.

The rearrangement joins TRBV28 to TRBJ2-2, with 7 nucleotides matching TRBD1. V dropped 7 bases and J dropped 6; count of bases not matched to a gene: 11. The CDR3 runs 15 residues. The V gene's germline CDR1 is MDHEN and CDR2 SYDVKM. This CDR3 is CASTSYRGEPGELFF. The CDR3 DNA sequence: TGTGCCAGCACCTCTTACAGGGGAGAGCCCGGGGAGCTGTTTTTT.